A single sample is the source of the 25 T cell receptor beta chains below, sequenced in a study of blood T cell repertoires in COVID-19. Here immunoSEQ multiplex PCR was the method, and the copy in TCRdb shows in-frame clones only, minus some. The data hold around 250,000 clones, with 70% to 90% observed a single time. Sequencing input: PBMCs or T cells enriched from blood (not recorded which). Every receptor here comes from a man in his late teens or twenties who had recovered from COVID-19.

The sample holds a few counts of this clone. The rearrangement joins TRBV5-1 to TRBJ1-2; possible D gene TRBD1, 5 bases. Per germline, CDR1 SGHRS and CDR2 YFSETQ. Trimming removed 2 bases from V and 4 bases from J, with 12 bases in between. This CDR3 has 14 amino acids. The CDR3: CASSFGADLYGYTF. The CDR3 DNA is TGCGCCAGCAGCTTTGGGGCGGATCTCTATGGCTACACCTTC.

The genes are TRBV18 and TRBJ1-5; D unresolved. V was clipped by 2 bases and J by 4 bases, with 9 bases between them. The V gene's germline CDR1 is KGHSH and CDR2 LQKENI. This CDR3 comprises 14 residues. The CDR3 reads CASSPMEANQPQHF. The CDR3 bases are TGTGCCAGCTCACCAATGGAGGCGAATCAGCCCCAGCATTTT. Full variable domain (remainder filled in from reference TRBV18 and TRBJ1-5): NAGVMQNPRHLVRRRGQEARLRCSPMKGHSHVYWYRQLPEEGLKFMVYLQKENIIDESGMPKERFSAEFPKEGPSILRIQQVVRGDSAAYFCASSPMEANQPQHFGDGTRLSIL.

The rearrangement uses TRBV5-1 and TRBJ1-6; D gene unclear. CDR3 length equals 15 residues. Germline V gene data show CDR1 as SGHRS and CDR2 as YFSETQ. V lost 4 bases and J lost 6, with 14 bases in between. This chain's CDR3 is CASSPQDGRNSPLHF. As DNA, the CDR3 is TGCGCCAGCAGCCCCCAGGATGGTCGTAATTCACCCCTCCACTTT.

The chain employs TRBV23-1 and TRBJ2-7; 8 nucleotides line up with TRBD2. TRBV23-1 is given ORF status, its function remaining uncertain. The CDR3 consists of 15 residues. V trimming: 4 bases; J trimming: 0 bases; junction bases outside the gene matches: 5. The CDR3: CASSPTSASSYEQYF. The CDR3 DNA is TGCGCCAGCAGTCCGACTAGCGCGAGCTCCTACGAGCAGTACTTC.

In this sample, this clone turned up a few times. This chain joins TRBV5-4 and TRBJ1-2; weak D call: TRBD1 (5 bases). V lost 5 bases to trimming and J lost 6 bases, with 17 bases between them. Per germline, CDR1 SGHNT and CDR2 YYREEE (reference sequence). There are 14 residues in the CDR3. The CDR3: CASSPRTAGDGYTF. In DNA, the CDR3 is TGTGCCAGCAGTCCTCGGACGGCGGGGGATGGCTACACCTTC.

The chain links TRBV27 to TRBJ1-1; TRBD1 matches at 7 bases. The CDR3 sequence is 16 residues long. V lost 4 bases, J lost 0 bases, and 8 bases stayed unmatched. Germline loops: CDR1 MNHEY, CDR2 SMNVEV (reference sequence). In DNA, the CDR3 is TGTGCCAGCAGTTCCCTCAGGGGGAACCTGAACACTGAAGCTTTCTTT. Translating gives CASSSLRGNLNTEAFF.

This sequence joins TRBV5-6 and TRBJ2-5, with D perhaps matching TRBD1 (5 bases). The CDR3 has 15 amino acids. Trimming shortened V by 4 bases and J by 1 base, and 14 bases separated the two germline ends. Germline CDR1 and CDR2: SGHDT and YYEEEE. Here the CDR3 reads CASSPRGGSQETQYF. CDR3 nucleotide sequence: TGTGCCAGCAGCCCAAGGGGTGGCAGCCAAGAGACCCAGTACTTC.

This clone was recorded only once. J is TRBJ1-1 and V is TRBV7-8; 12 nucleotides line up with TRBD1. J gave up 6 bases and V 0 bases, and 2 bases lay outside the gene matches. Germline V gene lookup returns CDR1 SGHVS and CDR2 FQNEAQ. The CDR3 extends over 15 amino acids. CDR3 sequence (DNA): TGTGCCAGCAGCTTAGCGGGACAGGGGGCCGCTGAAGCTTTCTTT. Residues: CASSLAGQGAAEAFF. Together with reference TRBV7-8 and TRBJ1-1, the CDR3 gives the full variable domain: GAGVSQSPRYKVAKRGQDVALRCDPISGHVSLFWYQQALGQGPEFLTYFQNEAQLDKSGLPSDRFFAERPEGSVSTLKIQRTQQEDSAVYLCASSLAGQGAAEAFFGQGTRLTVV.

This clone has only a few counts. The V call is TRBV29-1, the J call TRBJ1-2; TRBD1 matches at 8 bases. The length of the CDR3 is 15 residues. Trimming took 6 bases from V and 6 from J; bases not matched to a gene: 15. Looked up from germline, CDR1 is SQVTM and CDR2 is ANQGSEA. The CDR3 reads CSVLPLNQGAHGYTF. In nucleotides, the CDR3 is TGCAGCGTCTTACCACTGAATCAGGGGGCGCATGGCTACACCTTC.

About this clone: In the same sample, other DNA sequences code for this CDR3. The V and J genes are TRBV12-3 or TRBV12-4 and TRBJ2-1; TRBD2 matches at 7 bases. Unmatched junction bases numbered 4, after V lost 5 bases and J lost 6 bases. This CDR3 contains 13 residues. CDR3 protein: CASSLPGGNEQFF. The CDR3 nucleotides are TGTGCCAGCAGTCTGCCGGGGGGCAATGAGCAGTTCTTC.

J is TRBJ2-1 and V is TRBV2, with D possibly TRBD2 on 6 matching bases. V was cut by 4 bases and J by 1 base, with 17 bases left in between. CDR3 size: 17 residues. CDR1 and CDR2 (germline): SNHLY, FYNNEI. The CDR3 bases are TGTGCCAGCAGTGCCGGGGTTGGGACTCGGTCCTACAATGAGCAGTTCTTC. Translated: CASSAGVGTRSYNEQFF. Filled out from reference TRBV2 and TRBJ2-1, the complete variable domain reads EPEVTQTPSHQVTQMGQEVILRCVPISNHLYFYWYRQILGQKVEFLVSFYNNEISEKSEIFDDQFSVERPDGSNFTLKIRSTKLEDSAMYFCASSAGVGTRSYNEQFFGPGTRLTVL.

The chain is built from TRBV25-1 and TRBJ1-6; TRBD1 aligns across 9 bases. Unmatched junction bases numbered 1, after V lost 1 base and J lost 3 bases. The CDR3 totals 16 residues. Germline CDR1 reads MGHDK; CDR2 reads SYGVNS. This CDR3 is CASSESGQGYNSPLHF. The DNA for the CDR3 is TGTGCCAGCAGTGAATCGGGACAGGGCTATAATTCACCCCTCCACTTT.

The rearrangement uses TRBV5-6 and TRBJ1-2; tentative D call: TRBD1 (6 bases). Germline values: CDR1 SGHDT, CDR2 YYEEEE. This CDR3 is 15 amino acids long. The germline V and J ends were trimmed by 4 bases and 4 bases, with 17 bases remaining between them. The DNA for the CDR3 is TGTGCCAGCAGCGGGGGCGTCGGAGTGAGCTATGGCTACACCTTC. Translation: CASSGGVGVSYGYTF.

The chain has TRBV28 and TRBJ2-3, with D maybe TRBD2 (7 bases). Between the trimmed V and J ends, which lost 6 bases and 2 bases, there was a span of 18 bases. This CDR3 contains 16 residues. Germline V gives CDR1 MDHEN, CDR2 SYDVKM. CDR3 nucleotides: TGTGCCAGCAGCGAGGGGGGGCGAACCAACACAGATACGCAGTATTTT. It encodes CASSEGGRTNTDTQYF.

In this sample, this clone turned up once. The rearrangement links TRBV5-1 to TRBJ1-3; 8 nucleotides line up with TRBD1. Germline CDR1 is SGHRS and CDR2 is YFSETQ. Trimming took 2 bases from V and 4 from J; bases not matched to a gene: 5. This CDR3 region has 15 residues. CDR3 amino acids: CASSFSTGEGNTIYF. CDR3 bases: TGCGCCAGCAGCTTTTCGACAGGGGAAGGAAACACCATATATTTT.

The J gene is TRBJ2-6, the V gene TRBV7-3, with TRBD1 matching over 11 bases. V shed 5 bases and J 2 bases; nucleotides not matched to a gene: 5. Germline V lookup: CDR1 SGHTA, CDR2 FQGTGA. The CDR3 totals 17 residues. The CDR3 here is CASSLGQGATGANVLTF. CDR3 coding DNA: TGTGCCAGCAGCCTCGGACAGGGGGCAACTGGGGCCAACGTCCTGACTTTC.

The chain uses TRBV10-3 and TRBJ1-5; tentative D call: TRBD1 (5 bases). The CDR3 runs 15 residues. Germline V lookup: CDR1 ENHRY, CDR2 SYGVKD. Trimming shortened V by 2 bases and J by 4 bases, and 12 bases separated the two germline ends. Here the CDR3 DNA reads TGTGCCATCAGTGAGGGGGGGTTGGGTAATCAGCCCCAGCATTTT. This sequence encodes CAISEGGLGNQPQHF.

This clone was detected a few times. CDR3 coding DNA: TGTGCCTGGACAGGGGGCTCCTATAATTCACCCCTCCACTTT. Protein sequence: CAWTGGSYNSPLHF. The J gene is TRBJ1-6, the V gene TRBV30; 7 positions match TRBD1. Germline V gives CDR1 GTSNPN, CDR2 SVGIG (reference sequence). The V and J ends lost 4 bases and 0 bases, in that order; junction bases with no gene match: 0. CDR3 length: 14 residues. The full variable domain, with the rest looked up from reference TRBV30 and TRBJ1-6, is SQTIHQWPATLVQPVGSPLSLECTVEGTSNPNLYWYRQAAGRGLQLLFYSVGIGQISSEVPQNLSASRPQDRQFILSSKKLLLSDSGFYLCAWTGGSYNSPLHFGNGTRLTVT.

The chain couples TRBV15 to TRBJ1-6; TRBD1 might be the D (5 bases). The CDR3 is 14 amino acids. Germline lookup yields CDR1 LNHNV and CDR2 YYDKDF (reference sequence). Trimming shortened V by 3 bases and J by 9 bases, and 12 bases separated the two germline ends. The CDR3 spells CATSRPWGSSPLHF. As DNA, the CDR3 is TGTGCCACCAGCAGGCCGTGGGGCAGTTCACCCCTCCACTTT.

This chain connects TRBV7-9 to TRBJ1-5; D is uncertain. V shed 0 bases and J shed 3 bases, with 6 bases lying between them. The germline V gene has CDR1 SEHNR and CDR2 FQNEAQ (reference sequence). CDR3 length: 14 residues. The CDR3 DNA reads as TGTGCCAGCAGCTTAGCATCCTCCAATCAGCCCCAGCATTTT. Amino acid sequence: CASSLASSNQPQHF.

The chain has TRBV18 and TRBJ2-7; TRBD1 agrees at 11 bases. Germline-derived CDR1 and CDR2 are KGHSH and LQKENI. The CDR3 extends over 14 amino acids. V was clipped by 5 bases and J by 3 bases; unmatched bases: 3. CDR3 sequence (DNA): TGTGCCAGCTCAAGGACAGGGGGCCTCTACGAGCAGTACTTC. This codes for CASSRTGGLYEQYF.

The J gene is TRBJ1-6, the V gene TRBV6-5, with 8 bases matching TRBD1. V shed 3 bases, J shed 5 bases, and the junction held 6 bases outside the gene matches. This CDR3 spans 16 amino acids. CDR1 MNHEY and CDR2 SVGAGI come from the germline V gene. CDR3 coding DNA: TGTGCCAGCAGTTATGGTAGGACAGGGAATAATTCACCCCTCCACTTT. This translates into CASSYGRTGNNSPLHF.

The rearrangement joins TRBV28 to TRBJ2-7; TRBD2 matches at 10 bases. This CDR3 spans 13 amino acids. Trimming removed 8 bases from V and 4 bases from J; junction bases left unmatched: 5. Germline V CDR1 and CDR2: MDHEN, SYDVKM. The CDR3 here is CASRGAGGYEQYF. CDR3 in DNA: TGTGCCAGCCGGGGAGCGGGAGGGTACGAGCAGTACTTC.

This clone has a single count. This rearrangement joins TRBV18 to TRBJ2-1, with 8 bases matching TRBD2. Germline CDR1 is KGHSH and CDR2 is LQKENI. This CDR3 is built from 15 residues. V was pared by 4 bases and J by 7 bases, with 9 bases of the junction left unmatched. CDR3 sequence (DNA): TGTGCCAGCTCACGCCGGGGGGGAGATTGGAATGAGCAGTTCTTC. This codes for CASSRRGGDWNEQFF.

The chain carries TRBV24-1 and TRBJ2-5, with TRBD2 matching over 8 bases. There are 15 residues in the CDR3. From germline, CDR1 is KGHDR and CDR2 SFDVKD. Trimming cost V 4 bases and J 5 bases; bases outside gene matches: 8. The DNA of the CDR3 is TGTGCCACCAGTGACCCCGGACTAGCTGAGGAGACCCAGTACTTC. Translation: CATSDPGLAEETQYF.